These 17 T cell receptor beta chains were all obtained from the same sample, sequenced in a study of blood T cell repertoires in COVID-19. Method: immunoSEQ multiplex PCR; TCRdb's copy keeps in-frame clones and lacks some. This sample has just under 60,000 clones, with around 88% found just once. The sample comprised peripheral blood. These receptors were obtained from a man in his fifties or sixties with acute or convalescent COVID-19.

The rearrangement joins TRBV7-2 to TRBJ1-2; TRBD1 agrees at 7 bases. This CDR3 is 14 amino acids long. With 6 bases clipped from V and 4 bases from J, the junction kept 8 bases outside the gene matches. Germline V gene lookup returns CDR1 SGHTA and CDR2 FQGNSA. The DNA for the CDR3 is TGTGCCAGCAGTCCGAGGGACAGACCCTATGGCTACACCTTC. Encoded protein: CASSPRDRPYGYTF.

The genes are TRBV11-2 and TRBJ2-7; 9 positions agree with TRBD2. Per germline, CDR1 SGHAT and CDR2 FQNNGV. The CDR3 spans 15 residues. V was clipped by 4 bases and J by 6 bases; unmatched bases: 10. CDR3 in amino acids: CASSSVAGEGREQYF. As DNA, the CDR3 is TGTGCCAGCAGCTCCGTAGCGGGAGAAGGCCGCGAGCAGTACTTC. Combining the CDR3 with reference TRBV11-2 and TRBJ2-7 gives the whole variable domain EAGVAQSPRYKIIEKRQSVAFWCNPISGHATLYWYQQILGQGPKLLIQFQNNGVVDDSQLPKDRFSAERLKGVDSTLKIQPAKLEDSAVYLCASSSVAGEGREQYFGPGTRLTVT.

CDR3 loop: CASSGAGRDEKLFF. CDR3 coding DNA: TGTGCCAGCAGTGGGGCAGGGAGGGACGAAAAACTGTTTTTT. The chain combines TRBV2 with TRBJ1-4; TRBD1 might be the D (5 bases). Trimming shortened V by 4 bases and J by 8 bases, and 14 bases separated the two germline ends. This CDR3 spans 14 amino acids. Germline V gives CDR1 SNHLY, CDR2 FYNNEI. The variable domain in full, with the rest retrieved from reference TRBV2 and TRBJ1-4, is EPEVTQTPSHQVTQMGQEVILRCVPISNHLYFYWYRQILGQKVEFLVSFYNNEISEKSEIFDDQFSVERPDGSNFTLKIRSTKLEDSAMYFCASSGAGRDEKLFFGSGTQLSVL.

This clone was counted only a few times. The chain couples TRBV19 to TRBJ1-5; D unclear. V was cut by 3 bases and J by 6 bases, with 6 bases left in between. The CDR3 runs to 12 residues. The germline V gene has CDR1 LNHDA and CDR2 SQIVND (reference sequence). CDR3 sequence: CASSITGQPQHF. The CDR3 coding sequence is TGTGCCAGTAGTATTACGGGTCAGCCCCAGCATTTT.

V and J are TRBV6-5 and TRBJ1-5; no clear D. Germline values: CDR1 MNHEY, CDR2 SVGAGI. V lost 0 bases and J 5 bases, leaving 8 bases between the germline ends. This CDR3 is built from 14 residues. CDR3 sequence: CASSYSSPDQPQHF. For the CDR3, the DNA is TGTGCCAGCAGTTACTCCTCCCCTGATCAGCCCCAGCATTTT.

The chain recombines TRBV29-1 with TRBJ1-3, with no clear D. CDR3 length: 11 residues. V lost 7 bases and J 3 bases, leaving 7 bases between the germline ends. Germline V gene sequence: CDR1 SQVTM, CDR2 ANQGSEA. CDR3: CSASVGNTIYF. The CDR3 DNA reads as TGCAGCGCCTCCGTTGGAAACACCATATATTTT.

The chain links TRBV6-1 to TRBJ2-3; possibly TRBD2 for D (6 bases). The germline gives CDR1 MNHNS, CDR2 SASEGT. Trimming removed 1 base at V and 11 bases at J, with 7 bases between. This CDR3 contains 11 residues. The CDR3 loop reads CASSEVGGQYF. The CDR3 nucleotides are TGTGCCAGCAGTGAAGTGGGGGGGCAGTATTTT.

This rearrangement joins TRBV15 to TRBJ2-2; 8 bases are a match to TRBD1. After removal of 8 bases from V and 3 bases from J, the junction contained 2 bases not matched to a gene. The CDR3 length is 13 residues. From germline, CDR1 is LNHNV and CDR2 YYDKDF (reference sequence). The CDR3 coding sequence is TGTGCCACCGGGACAGGTCACACCGGGGAGCTGTTTTTT. This codes for CATGTGHTGELFF.

The CDR3 DNA is TGTGCCAGCATAAAACAGGGGACTGAAGCTTTCTTT. This gives the protein CASIKQGTEAFF. The chain couples TRBV12-3 or TRBV12-4 to TRBJ1-1; TRBD1 matches 7 bases. With V trimmed by 7 bases and J by 5 bases, 4 bases remained unmatched. The CDR3 has 12 amino acids.

V gene TRBV19 combines with J gene TRBJ1-5, with 8 bases that match TRBD1. Looked up from germline, CDR1 is LNHDA and CDR2 is SQIVND (reference sequence). V lost 7 bases and J lost 4; bases outside the gene matches: 12. CDR3 length: 16 amino acids. CDR3 sequence: CASTSPDRVGNQPQHF. DNA of the CDR3: TGTGCCAGTACCTCTCCGGACAGGGTCGGGAATCAGCCCCAGCATTTT.

The chain recombines TRBV2 with TRBJ2-2, with 16 bases aligning to TRBD2. This CDR3 spans 17 amino acids. Trimming at V came to 9 bases and at J to 4 bases, leaving 8 bases not matched to a gene. The V gene's germline CDR1 is SNHLY and CDR2 FYNNEI. The CDR3 loop reads CASHRGLAGGSTGELFF. The CDR3 DNA follows: TGTGCCAGTCACAGGGGACTAGCGGGAGGGAGCACCGGGGAGCTGTTTTTT.

V and J are TRBV2 and TRBJ2-7; tentative D call: TRBD2 (5 bases). Germline-derived CDR1 and CDR2 are SNHLY and FYNNEI. The CDR3 is 13 residues long. V gave up 7 bases and J gave up 0 bases, with 10 bases separating them. The CDR3 protein is CASNGVLSYEQYF. The CDR3 nucleotides read TGTGCCAGCAACGGGGTCCTCTCCTACGAGCAGTACTTC.

CDR3 residues: CASRTQKNTEAFF. DNA for the CDR3: TGTGCCAGCAGGACTCAGAAGAACACTGAAGCTTTCTTT. J is TRBJ1-1 and V is TRBV7-3; no clear D gene. The CDR3 covers 13 residues. Per germline, CDR1 SGHTA and CDR2 FQGTGA. V lost 6 bases to trimming and J lost 1 base, with 9 bases between them.

V and J are TRBV7-8 and TRBJ1-5; TRBD1 matches at 8 bases. The length of the CDR3 is 15 residues. Germline lookup yields CDR1 SGHVS and CDR2 FQNEAQ. The J segment lost 6 bases and the V segment lost 1 base, leaving 5 bases of the junction unmatched. The CDR3 DNA sequence: TGTGCCAGCAGCTTAGTACAGGGGGGAAGTCAGCCCCAGCATTTT. Its protein product is CASSLVQGGSQPQHF.

This chain joins TRBV27 and TRBJ2-1; TRBD2 matches at 8 bases. J gave up 6 bases and V 5 bases, and 15 bases lay outside the gene matches. Germline CDR1 reads MNHEY; CDR2 reads SMNVEV (reference sequence). The CDR3 spans 17 residues. The CDR3 here is CASSLNRGGRAVNEQFF. Here the CDR3 DNA reads TGTGCCAGCAGTCTAAACCGGGGGGGTAGGGCGGTCAATGAGCAGTTCTTC.

The J gene is TRBJ2-7, the V gene TRBV11-2, with D possibly matching TRBD1 (6 bases). Between the trimmed V and J ends, which lost 7 bases and 4 bases, there was a span of 17 bases. The germline CDR1 and CDR2 sequences are SGHAT and FQNNGV. The CDR3 length is 14 residues. CDR3: CASNPGQGWYEQYF. The CDR3 DNA follows: TGTGCCAGCAACCCAGGGCAGGGGTGGTACGAGCAGTACTTC.

The rearrangement joins TRBV4-1 to TRBJ1-1, with D unresolved. This CDR3 is 14 amino acids long. CDR1 and CDR2 (germline): MGHRA, YSYEKL. V dropped 1 base and J dropped 6 bases, with 12 bases sitting between them. The CDR3: CASSQGLLKPEAFF. CDR3 DNA sequence: TGCGCCAGCAGCCAAGGGCTACTAAAACCTGAAGCTTTCTTT.